A single sample gave rise to the 10 T cell receptor beta chains below, sequenced in a study of cytomegalovirus exposure and HLA in healthy donors. PCR was performed using 60 Vbeta and 13 Jbeta primers. Data came from immunoSEQ multiplex PCR; TCRdb stores just in-frame clones and leaves some out. The sample has around 130,000 clones, roughly 77% seen once; the top ten hold roughly 5.7%. Sequenced sample: PBMCs. Source of these receptors: a man under 40 in good health and CMV-seronegative.

V is TRBV28 and J is TRBJ1-5; no definite D call. The germline V gene encodes CDR1 MDHEN and CDR2 SYDVKM. The CDR3 spans 15 residues. Trimming pared 4 bases from V and 5 bases from J, leaving 15 bases between. In DNA, the CDR3 is TGTGCCAGCAGTTCCATTTTAGTCTCGGATCAGCCCCAGCATTTT. It translates to CASSSILVSDQPQHF.

The V gene is TRBV18, the J gene TRBJ2-1; 10 bases fit TRBD1. V lost 3 bases to trimming and J lost 9 bases; unmatched junction nucleotides: 5. In germline, CDR1 is KGHSH, CDR2 LQKENI. The CDR3 totals 14 residues. CDR3 region: CASSPETGGFEQFF. The CDR3 DNA sequence: TGTGCCAGCTCACCGGAGACAGGGGGCTTTGAGCAGTTCTTC.

The chain joins TRBV30 to TRBJ1-3; tentative D call: TRBD1 (5 bases). CDR3 size: 11 residues. Germline values: CDR1 GTSNPN, CDR2 SVGIG (reference sequence). The germline V and J ends were trimmed by 3 bases and 8 bases, with 8 bases remaining between them. The CDR3, as DNA: TGTGCCTGGAGCACAGGCTACACCATATATTTT. Protein: CAWSTGYTIYF.

V and J are TRBV27 and TRBJ2-7, with D possibly being TRBD1 (5 bases). CDR3 size: 13 residues. Germline lookup yields CDR1 MNHEY and CDR2 SMNVEV (reference sequence). Trimming cost V 3 bases and J 5 bases, with 11 bases left between them. The CDR3 DNA follows: TGTGCCAGCAGTTTTAGCAGGGCCGACGAGCAGTACTTC. This encodes CASSFSRADEQYF.

The chain carries TRBV7-9 and TRBJ1-3, with TRBD1 matching over 9 bases. There are 17 residues in the CDR3. The junction had 17 bases not matched to a gene; V was cut back by 3 bases and J by 11 bases. Germline V lookup: CDR1 SEHNR, CDR2 FQNEAQ (reference sequence). The CDR3 DNA sequence: TGTGCCAGCAGCTTCTTCAATTCAGGGACAGGGAAACACGCCATATATTTT. Translated: CASSFFNSGTGKHAIYF.

The rearrangement uses TRBV19 and TRBJ1-5; 7 bases fit TRBD1. This CDR3 contains 15 residues. Per germline, CDR1 LNHDA and CDR2 SQIVND (reference sequence). V lost 8 bases and J lost 1; bases outside the gene matches: 8. This CDR3 reads CASVDRAGSNQPQHF. DNA for the CDR3: TGTGCCAGTGTCGACAGGGCCGGGAGCAATCAGCCCCAGCATTTT. Full variable domain (missing parts from reference TRBV19 and TRBJ1-5): DGGITQSPKYLFRKEGQNVTLSCEQNLNHDAMYWYRQDPGQGLRLIYYSQIVNDFQKGDIAEGYSVSREKKESFPLTVTSAQKNPTAFYLCASVDRAGSNQPQHFGDGTRLSIL.

In nucleotides, the CDR3 is TGTGCCAGCAGTCAACAGGGAATGGGCAATCAGCCCCAGCATTTT. Translating gives CASSQQGMGNQPQHF. The chain is built from TRBV5-6 and TRBJ1-5, with a tentative D call TRBD1 (6 bases). Per germline, CDR1 SGHDT and CDR2 YYEEEE. The V end lost 5 bases, the J end lost 2 bases, and 14 bases lay between the germline ends. The CDR3 consists of 15 residues. Full variable domain (missing parts from reference TRBV5-6 and TRBJ1-5): DAGVTQSPTHLIKTRGQQVTLRCSPKSGHDTVSWYQQALGQGPQFIFQYYEEEERQRGNFPDRFSGHQFPNYSSELNVNALLLGDSALYLCASSQQGMGNQPQHFGDGTRLSIL.

The gene calls are TRBV10-3 and TRBJ1-5; TRBD1 is a possible D gene (5 bases). Germline-derived CDR1 and CDR2 are ENHRY and SYGVKD. The CDR3 runs 14 residues. The V and J ends lost 6 bases and 8 bases respectively, with 17 bases between them. Written as DNA, the CDR3 is TGTGCCATCAGCCCCGCTAGGGGTGGAGAGCCCCAGCATTTT. Protein: CAISPARGGEPQHF.

On this clone itself: The DNA is left out, because the CDR3 cannot be placed on it with certainty; the CDR3 is given as TCRdb lists it. This sequence joins TRBV4-3 and TRBJ1-6. The CDR3 contains 16 residues when both ends are counted. From germline, CDR1 is LGHNA and CDR2 YSLEER. The CDR3 sequence is CASSQVGPGSGSPLHF.

The chain carries TRBV5-1 and TRBJ2-3; TRBD2 aligns across 16 bases. Germline CDR1 reads SGHRS; CDR2 reads YFSETQ. V shed 4 bases and J 5 bases; nucleotides not matched to a gene: 13. CDR3 length: 19 amino acids. The CDR3 DNA reads TGCGCCAGCAGCAGGGGACTAGCGGGAGGGCCGGACCCACAAGATACGCAGTATTTT. As protein: CASSRGLAGGPDPQDTQYF.